Presented here are 31 T cell receptor beta chains from one specimen sequenced in a study of blood T cell repertoires in COVID-19. Clones were read by immunoSEQ multiplex PCR, and TCRdb kept only the in-frame ones, dropping some. The repertoire holds 50,000 to 70,000 clones, around 87% seen once, with 6% to 8.5% in the top ten. The sample was peripheral blood. Receptors were obtained from a man aged 55 to 70 with active or convalescent COVID-19.

The rearrangement links TRBV28 to TRBJ1-3; TRBD1 is a possible D gene (6 bases). In germline, CDR1 is MDHEN, CDR2 SYDVKM. With 5 bases removed from V and 0 bases from J, the gap between germline ends came to 23 bases. There are 19 residues in the CDR3. CDR3 nucleotides: TGTGCCAGCAGTCTGGGGGAGCTGACAGGTCTCCTCTCTGGAAACACCATATATTTT. Amino acid sequence: CASSLGELTGLLSGNTIYF.

The chain combines TRBV11-2 with TRBJ2-1; a possible D gene is TRBD2 (5 bases). There are 15 residues in the CDR3. CDR1 and CDR2 from the germline V gene are SGHAT and FQNNGV. V shed 5 bases and J shed 0 bases, with 11 bases lying between them. CDR3 coding DNA: TGTGCCAGCAGCCCAATAGGGAGCTCCTACAATGAGCAGTTCTTC. Translating gives CASSPIGSSYNEQFF.

V is TRBV19 and J is TRBJ2-1, with 9 bases identical to TRBD1. This CDR3 is 15 amino acids long. Per the germline V gene, CDR1 is LNHDA and CDR2 is SQIVND (reference sequence). V lost 5 bases to trimming and J lost 7 bases; unmatched junction nucleotides: 9. The CDR3 loop reads CASSGRDRVENEQFF. CDR3 sequence (DNA): TGTGCCAGTAGTGGGAGGGACAGGGTTGAGAATGAGCAGTTCTTC.

The chain links TRBV28 to TRBJ1-5; 10 bases line up with TRBD1. From germline, CDR1 is MDHEN and CDR2 SYDVKM. The CDR3 spans 18 residues. V dropped 6 bases and J dropped 2; count of bases not matched to a gene: 13. CDR3 in DNA: TGTGCCAGCAGACGGTCCCGGGACAGGGGTCGAGGCAATCAGCCCCAGCATTTT. This sequence encodes CASRRSRDRGRGNQPQHF.

V is TRBV29-1 and J is TRBJ2-1, with 9 bases lining up with TRBD2. Germline V gives CDR1 SQVTM, CDR2 ANQGSEA. V was clipped by 7 bases and J by 7 bases; unmatched bases: 14. The CDR3 is 15 residues long. CDR3 region: CSATPLAGGPNEQFF. In nucleotides, the CDR3 is TGCAGCGCCACACCACTAGCGGGCGGGCCGAATGAGCAGTTCTTC.

The rearrangement links TRBV2 to TRBJ2-1; 7 nucleotides align to TRBD2. The ends lost 9 bases at V and 5 bases at J; junction bases unmatched: 7. This CDR3 is built from 13 residues. In germline, CDR1 is SNHLY, CDR2 FYNNEI. The CDR3 region has the DNA TGTGCCAGTACGGGGGGTTTAAACAATGAGCAGTTCTTC. Its translation is CASTGGLNNEQFF. Filled out from reference TRBV2 and TRBJ2-1, the complete variable domain reads EPEVTQTPSHQVTQMGQEVILRCVPISNHLYFYWYRQILGQKVEFLVSFYNNEISEKSEIFDDQFSVERPDGSNFTLKIRSTKLEDSAMYFCASTGGLNNEQFFGPGTRLTVL.

V usage is TRBV11-3 and J usage is TRBJ1-1; D gene unclear. The germline V and J ends were trimmed by 3 bases and 6 bases, with 8 bases remaining between them. The CDR3 is made up of 12 amino acids. Per germline, CDR1 SGHNT and CDR2 YENEEA. The CDR3 DNA sequence: TGTGCCAGCAGCTTCGGGGTGGCTGAAGCTTTCTTT. Protein product: CASSFGVAEAFF.

The chain recombines TRBV6-2 or TRBV6-3 with TRBJ2-4; 10 positions agree with TRBD1. This CDR3 comprises 17 residues. Trimming removed 2 bases from V and 1 base from J; junction bases left unmatched: 5. CDR1 MNHEY and CDR2 SVGEGT come from the germline V gene. CDR3 residues: CASSYPTGGFAKNIQYF. The DNA for the CDR3 is TGTGCCAGCAGTTACCCGACAGGGGGCTTTGCCAAAAACATTCAGTACTTC.

This chain links TRBV23-1 with TRBJ1-1; 10 positions match TRBD1. TRBV23-1 is filed as an ORF, its function uncertain. This CDR3 has 18 residues. The junction had 10 bases not matched to a gene; V was cut back by 0 bases and J by 3 bases. The CDR3 DNA follows: TGCGCCAGCAGTCAATCGGGACAGGGGAATCGTAGTTACACTGAAGCTTTCTTT. This translates into CASSQSGQGNRSYTEAFF.

The CDR3 DNA reads as TGTGCCTGGAGTGTTGGCAGGGGGAAACACTACGAGCAGTACTTC. Its translation: CAWSVGRGKHYEQYF. The chain combines TRBV30 with TRBJ2-7, with 7 bases aligning to TRBD1. J lost 3 bases, V lost 0 bases, and 8 bases had no gene match. The CDR3 totals 15 residues. Looked up from germline, CDR1 is GTSNPN and CDR2 is SVGIG (reference sequence).

This clone has a single count. V usage is TRBV7-9 and J usage is TRBJ1-2, with 9 bases identical to TRBD1. Germline V gene sequence: CDR1 SEHNR, CDR2 FQNEAQ (reference sequence). Unmatched junction bases numbered 4, after V lost 3 bases and J lost 2 bases. The CDR3 covers 15 residues. CDR3 nucleotides: TGTGCCAGCAGCTTCGGACAGGGGTTAAACTATGGCTACACCTTC. Its translation: CASSFGQGLNYGYTF.

This clone was seen a handful of times. This chain uses TRBV6-2 or TRBV6-3 with TRBJ1-6; D may be TRBD1 (5 bases). V shed 4 bases and J shed 7 bases, with 11 bases lying between them. Looked up from germline, CDR1 is MNHEY and CDR2 is SVGEGT. CDR3 size: 14 residues. The CDR3 is CASSFRGVNSPLHF. The CDR3 DNA follows: TGTGCCAGCAGTTTCCGGGGGGTAAATTCACCCCTCCACTTT.

CDR3 coding DNA: TGTGCCAGCAGTTTTAAGTCAGGGGGGTCCTACGAGCAGTACTTC. Translation gives CASSFKSGGSYEQYF. This chain joins TRBV27 and TRBJ2-7, with D perhaps matching TRBD1 (7 bases). Between the trimmed V and J ends, which lost 3 bases and 1 base, there was a span of 13 bases. Germline lookup yields CDR1 MNHEY and CDR2 SMNVEV (reference sequence). The CDR3 contains 15 residues.

The chain is built from TRBV5-1 and TRBJ1-1, with D possibly TRBD1 on 6 matching bases. The germline V and J ends were trimmed by 0 bases and 0 bases, with 9 bases remaining between them. The CDR3 is 15 amino acids. Germline V gene lookup returns CDR1 SGHRS and CDR2 YFSETQ. As DNA, the CDR3 is TGCGCCAGCAGCTTGGAGACAGGTTTGAACACTGAAGCTTTCTTT. Residues: CASSLETGLNTEAFF.

DNA for the CDR3: TGTGCCACAAAGCCGGGGGAAAAGGGGACTGAAGCTTTCTTT. Protein: CATKPGEKGTEAFF. The chain combines TRBV19 with TRBJ1-1; possible D gene TRBD1, 5 bases. V lost 10 bases, J lost 5 bases, and 20 bases lay in between. Looked up from germline, CDR1 is LNHDA and CDR2 is SQIVND (reference sequence). The length of the CDR3 is 14 residues.

The chain employs TRBV28 and TRBJ1-4; 9 nucleotides align to TRBD1. Germline values: CDR1 MDHEN, CDR2 SYDVKM. V was pared by 5 bases and J by 7 bases, with 8 bases of the junction left unmatched. The CDR3 is 15 residues long. CDR3 region: CASSVSGTGIEKLFF. The CDR3 DNA sequence: TGTGCCAGCAGTGTTTCCGGGACAGGGATTGAAAAACTGTTTTTT.

This clone was picked up one time. The chain employs TRBV14 and TRBJ1-2; 11 nucleotides line up with TRBD1. Germline V lookup: CDR1 SGHDN, CDR2 FVKESK. Trimming took 1 base from V and 6 from J; bases not matched to a gene: 1. This CDR3 has 14 amino acids. Here the CDR3 reads CASSQGTGGHGYTF. The CDR3 nucleotides are TGTGCCAGCAGCCAAGGGACAGGGGGCCATGGCTACACCTTC.

V usage is TRBV5-4 and J usage is TRBJ1-2; 7 bases fit TRBD1. The CDR3 consists of 12 residues. In germline, CDR1 is SGHNT, CDR2 YYREEE (reference sequence). In DNA, the CDR3 is TGTGCAACCACACAGGGGAACTATGGCTACACCTTC. Amino acid sequence: CATTQGNYGYTF.

This clone was seen only once. V usage is TRBV5-1 and J usage is TRBJ2-1; TRBD2 matches at 9 bases. Germline V CDR1 and CDR2: SGHRS, YFSETQ. The V gene end was trimmed by 7 bases and the J gene end by 3 bases; junction bases not matched to a gene: 2. This CDR3 has 13 amino acids. CDR3 nucleotides: TGCGCCAGCGGTAGCGGGAGCTACAATGAGCAGTTCTTC. Amino acids: CASGSGSYNEQFF.

This clone was found a few times. This chain links TRBV6-5 with TRBJ2-7, with D tentatively TRBD1 (5 bases). V was clipped by 1 base and J by 2 bases, with 15 bases between them. Germline loops: CDR1 MNHEY, CDR2 SVGAGI. The CDR3 totals 16 residues. CDR3: CASSYWGKGSAYEQYF. CDR3 nucleotide sequence: TGTGCCAGCAGTTACTGGGGTAAGGGGTCTGCCTACGAGCAGTACTTC.

V usage is TRBV24-1 and J usage is TRBJ2-1; 8 positions agree with TRBD1. Germline loops: CDR1 KGHDR, CDR2 SFDVKD. This CDR3 is 15 amino acids long. V was pared by 2 bases and J by 6 bases, with 5 bases of the junction left unmatched. The CDR3 reads CATSDSFDRGNEQFF. DNA of the CDR3: TGTGCCACCAGTGATTCCTTTGACAGGGGCAATGAGCAGTTCTTC.

The rearrangement uses TRBV10-2 and TRBJ1-2, with D unclear. CDR1 WSHSY and CDR2 SAAADI come from the germline V gene. Trimming removed 3 bases at V and 4 bases at J, with 3 bases between. The CDR3 runs 11 residues. In nucleotides, the CDR3 is TGCGCCAGCAGTGACAGCTATGGCTACACCTTC. It encodes CASSDSYGYTF.

The genes are TRBV7-6 and TRBJ2-2, with D hard to call. The CDR3 sequence is 16 residues long. The germline V gene encodes CDR1 SGHVS and CDR2 FNYEAQ. The V gene lost 1 base and the J gene lost 4 bases, with 13 bases spanning the gap. This chain's CDR3 is CASSLGFSRSTGELFF. DNA for the CDR3: TGTGCCAGCAGCTTAGGTTTTAGCAGATCCACCGGGGAGCTGTTTTTT.

J is TRBJ1-1 and V is TRBV28; TRBD1 is a possible D gene (6 bases). The CDR3 consists of 15 residues. CDR1 MDHEN and CDR2 SYDVKM come from the germline V gene. Trimming removed 4 bases from V and 0 bases from J, with 12 bases in between. The CDR3 sequence is CASSSSGHMNTEAFF. CDR3 sequence (DNA): TGTGCCAGCAGTTCATCGGGACACATGAACACTGAAGCTTTCTTT.

The gene calls are TRBV7-2 and TRBJ2-1; 7 nucleotides agree with TRBD2. Germline V lookup: CDR1 SGHTA, CDR2 FQGNSA. V lost 7 bases to trimming and J lost 12 bases; unmatched junction nucleotides: 9. The length of the CDR3 is 12 residues. CDR3 sequence reads: CASTTGGIGQFF. As DNA, the CDR3 is TGTGCCAGCACCACCGGGGGGATCGGGCAGTTCTTC. The variable domain in full, completed from reference TRBV7-2 and TRBJ2-1, reads GAGVSQSPSNKVTEKGKDVELRCDPISGHTALYWYRQSLGQGLEFLIYFQGNSAPDKSGLPSDRFSAERTGGSVSTLTIQRTQQEDSAVYLCASTTGGIGQFFGPGTRLTVL.

Here the CDR3 DNA reads TGCAGCGTCGGGACACAATGGGGTAGAGCTTTCTTT. Amino acid sequence: CSVGTQWGRAFF. The V call is TRBV29-1, the J call TRBJ1-1; the D gene is possibly TRBD1 (6 bases). The CDR3 has 12 residues. The germline CDR1 and CDR2 sequences are SQVTM and ANQGSEA. V lost 6 bases and J lost 10, with 18 bases in between.

The rearrangement links TRBV18 to TRBJ2-1; 8 nucleotides agree with TRBD2. Germline assignment: CDR1 KGHSH and CDR2 LQKENI. The CDR3 has 15 amino acids. Trimming took 4 bases from V and 0 from J; bases not matched to a gene: 2. The CDR3 bases are TGTGCCAGCTCACTAAGCGGGGGCTCCTACAATGAGCAGTTCTTC. It yields the protein CASSLSGGSYNEQFF.

The chain couples TRBV6-2 or TRBV6-3 to TRBJ2-1, with 16 positions matching TRBD2. V was clipped by 2 bases and J by 8 bases; unmatched bases: 0. Germline assignment: CDR1 MNHEY and CDR2 SVGEGT. The CDR3 contains 15 residues. The CDR3 DNA follows: TGTGCCAGCAGTTACGGGACTAGCGGGGGGGATGAGCAGTTCTTC. This sequence encodes CASSYGTSGGDEQFF.

This clone was recorded once. The chain joins TRBV30 to TRBJ1-5; 8 bases match TRBD1. The germline V gene encodes CDR1 GTSNPN and CDR2 SVGIG (reference sequence). The CDR3 is 15 residues long. Trimming cost V 5 bases and J 4 bases; bases outside gene matches: 10. In nucleotides, the CDR3 is TGTGCCTGGGATGTTGGACAGGGCCCTAATCAGCCCCAGCATTTT. The encoded protein is CAWDVGQGPNQPQHF.

The rearrangement links TRBV2 to TRBJ2-7; possibly TRBD1 for D (5 bases). Deletions cut 6 bases from V and 2 bases from J, with 11 bases between. Per the germline V gene, CDR1 is SNHLY and CDR2 is FYNNEI. The CDR3 has 13 amino acids. As DNA, the CDR3 is TGTGCCAGCAGACCCGACAGACCCTACGAGCAGTACTTC. Translating gives CASRPDRPYEQYF.

This rearrangement joins TRBV9 to TRBJ1-1, with a weak D call TRBD1 (6 bases). The CDR3 runs to 12 residues. The V end lost 5 bases, the J end lost 7 bases, and 12 bases lay between the germline ends. CDR1 and CDR2 (germline): SGDLS, YYNGEE. The CDR3 here is CASSWEGGEAFF. The DNA of the CDR3 is TGTGCCAGCAGTTGGGAGGGGGGTGAAGCTTTCTTT.